This T cell receptor beta chain was documented in a study of cytomegalovirus exposure and HLA in healthy donors. Broader study findings: As a later analysis showed, a missense DCLRE1C variant was linked to trimming of TCR beta V- and J-genes. Reported results showed that the classifier diagnosed cytomegalovirus status with high specificity and sensitivity. In a later analysis, CMV-associated beta chains were mostly HLA-associated, it appeared.

As to this clone: Antigen specificity is unknown. The sample contains more than one DNA sequence encoding this CDR3.

Germline CDR1 reads SGHNT; CDR2 reads YENEEA. V dropped 1 base and J dropped 1; count of bases not matched to a gene: 0. The CDR3 is 14 amino acids. The PCR employed 60 Vbeta primers together with 13 Jbeta primers. The assay was immunoSEQ multiplex PCR, and TCRdb's table has in-frame clones only and misses some. The sample has some 180,000 clones, approximately 70% seen once. Sequenced input: PBMCs. The genes are TRBV11-3 and TRBJ1-2; 7 positions agree with TRBD1. This TCR was sampled from a woman in her 30s in good health and CMV-seronegative. DNA of the CDR3: TGTGCCAGCAGCTTAGCAGGGGGTAACTATGGCTACACCTTC. The encoded protein is CASSLAGGNYGYTF.